Presented here are 20 T cell receptor beta chains from one specimen sequenced in a study of sequential checkpoint blockade in melanoma. Treatment meaning: randomized to nivolumab then ipilimumab (arm A) or the reverse (arm B). Method: immunoSEQ multiplex PCR; TCRdb's copy keeps in-frame clones and lacks some. The top ten hold 23% of the sample, which has 1,500 to 2,000 clones, roughly 80% seen once. Sample: CD8+ T cells sorted from blood (inferred from file names), taken from a patient given nivolumab and ipilimumab in sequence. The receptors shown here come from a human donor with melanoma.

V usage is TRBV21-1 and J usage is TRBJ2-7; the D call TRBD1 from the table was never checked on the DNA. TRBV21-1 represents a pseudogene. CDR3 length equals 15 residues. CDR3 sequence reads: CASSNRGSGAPIMYF. The CDR3 DNA follows: TGTGCCAGCAGCAATAGAGGATCAGGGGCCCCCATTATGTACTTC.

The CDR3 protein is CASSPAGAYNSPLHF. The CDR3 DNA reads TGCGCCAGCAGCCCTGCGGGGGCGTACAATTCACCCCTCCACTTT. This chain connects TRBV4-1 to TRBJ1-6, with a weak D call TRBD1 (6 bases). Germline values: CDR1 MGHRA, CDR2 YSYEKL. Trimming shortened V by 4 bases and J by 7 bases, and 14 bases separated the two germline ends. This CDR3 contains 15 residues.

The rearrangement uses TRBV15 and TRBJ2-1, with 8 nucleotides matching TRBD1. The CDR3 runs 15 residues. Germline CDR1 reads LNHNV; CDR2 reads YYDKDF (reference sequence). After removal of 4 bases from V and 7 bases from J, the junction contained 9 bases not matched to a gene. As DNA, the CDR3 is TGTGCCACCAGCACGGACAGGGAAGGAAAAAATGAGCAGTTCTTC. Translation: CATSTDREGKNEQFF.

The CDR3: CASSVDPTGGVLYGYTF. The CDR3 nucleotides read TGTGCCAGCAGCGTAGATCCGACAGGGGGCGTCCTCTATGGCTACACCTTC. V usage is TRBV9 and J usage is TRBJ1-2, with 10 nucleotides matching TRBD1. The CDR3 covers 17 residues. V lost 0 bases, J lost 4 bases, and 9 bases stayed unmatched. The germline V gene has CDR1 SGDLS and CDR2 YYNGEE.

The gene calls are TRBV5-1 and TRBJ1-2; 7 bases align to TRBD1. CDR3 size: 17 residues. CDR1 and CDR2 (germline): SGHRS, YFSETQ. J gave up 3 bases and V 0 bases, and 11 bases lay outside the gene matches. The CDR3 nucleotides read TGCGCCAGCAGCTTGGGACAGGGCAGAAAGGGGGACTATGGCTACACCTTC. It encodes CASSLGQGRKGDYGYTF.

The V gene is TRBV5-1, the J gene TRBJ1-2; D possibly corresponds to TRBD1 (5 bases). Germline-derived CDR1 and CDR2 are SGHRS and YFSETQ. Trimming cost V 4 bases and J 2 bases, with 12 bases left between them. There are 14 residues in the CDR3. The CDR3 region has the DNA TGCGCCAGCAGCCCGGGGCGGGGAAACTATGGCTACACCTTC. As protein: CASSPGRGNYGYTF. Using reference TRBV5-1 and TRBJ1-2 for the parts outside the CDR3, the full variable domain is KAGVTQTPRYLIKTRGQQVTLSCSPISGHRSVSWYQQTPGQGLQFLFEYFSETQRNKGNFPGRFSGRQFSNSRSEMNVSTLELGDSALYLCASSPGRGNYGYTFGSGTRLTVV.

The V and J genes are TRBV5-1 and TRBJ2-7; perhaps TRBD2 as D (5 bases). The germline V gene encodes CDR1 SGHRS and CDR2 YFSETQ. V shed 2 bases and J shed 2 bases, with 11 bases lying between them. This CDR3 comprises 14 residues. The CDR3 protein is CASSLAVFPYEQYF. CDR3 nucleotide sequence: TGCGCCAGCAGCTTAGCGGTGTTCCCCTACGAGCAGTACTTC.

The chain combines TRBV21-1 with TRBJ1-5. TRBV21-1 is a known pseudogene. The CDR3 loop spans 14 amino acids. The CDR3 DNA follows: TGTGCCAGCAGCCCATCCTGCCGCGGTCAGCCCCAGCATTTT. The encoded protein is CASSPSCRGQPQHF.

This clone was recorded once. V gene TRBV6-5 combines with J gene TRBJ1-5; D not resolved. Trimming removed 8 bases from V and 0 bases from J, with 11 bases in between. Germline V gives CDR1 MNHEY, CDR2 SVGAGI. This CDR3 contains 14 residues. CDR3 sequence reads: CASSPLYSNQPQHF. The DNA of the CDR3 is TGTGCCAGCTCCCCACTCTATAGCAATCAGCCCCAGCATTTT.

In this sample, this clone turned up a few times. The CDR3 DNA follows: TGTGCCAGCAGTTCTGGGACTAGCGGGACCTACGAGCAGTACTTC. It codes for CASSSGTSGTYEQYF. V gene TRBV27 combines with J gene TRBJ2-7; TRBD2 agrees at 13 bases. There are 15 residues in the CDR3. Germline CDR1 reads MNHEY; CDR2 reads SMNVEV (reference sequence). Trimming took 4 bases from V and 2 from J; bases not matched to a gene: 2.

Here the CDR3 DNA reads TGTGCCAGTTCCTTCGCGGGGGGCCCCTACGAGCAGTACTTC. Protein sequence: CASSFAGGPYEQYF. The chain combines TRBV19 with TRBJ2-7; 8 bases line up with TRBD2. The CDR3 loop spans 14 amino acids. Germline V gene sequence: CDR1 LNHDA, CDR2 SQIVND (reference sequence). J gave up 2 bases and V 8 bases, and 8 bases lay outside the gene matches.

DNA of the CDR3: TGTGCCAGCAGTGAAGCGAGAGGGACAGGGGGTGGCTATGGCTACACCTTC. It yields the protein CASSEARGTGGGYGYTF. The chain joins TRBV6-1 to TRBJ1-2; 11 bases line up with TRBD1. The CDR3 runs to 17 residues. The V segment lost 0 bases and the J segment 4 bases; nucleotides outside the gene matches: 7. Per germline, CDR1 MNHNS and CDR2 SASEGT.

The chain carries TRBV19 and TRBJ1-5; 7 positions agree with TRBD1. CDR1 LNHDA and CDR2 SQIVND come from the germline V gene (reference sequence). V lost 7 bases and J lost 6; bases outside the gene matches: 3. The CDR3 is 12 residues long. CDR3 in amino acids: CASTQGGQPQHF. CDR3 DNA: TGTGCCAGTACCCAGGGGGGTCAGCCCCAGCATTTT.

About this clone itself: The same CDR3 also results from other DNA sequences found in this sample. The V gene is TRBV27, the J gene TRBJ1-1; D might be TRBD1 (5 bases). The germline V gene encodes CDR1 MNHEY and CDR2 SMNVEV (reference sequence). This CDR3 has 13 residues. Trimming left V 1 base short and J 6 bases short, with 9 bases between. This CDR3 reads CASSLWGAAEAFF. In DNA, the CDR3 is TGTGCCAGCAGTTTATGGGGCGCGGCTGAAGCTTTCTTT.

The chain carries TRBV27 and TRBJ2-1; the match to TRBD1 covers 10 bases. The CDR3 spans 17 residues. With 1 base clipped from V and 6 bases from J, the junction kept 9 bases outside the gene matches. The germline gives CDR1 MNHEY, CDR2 SMNVEV (reference sequence). DNA of the CDR3: TGTGCCAGCAGTTTATTCCACGGACAGGGGGTTAGCAATGAGCAGTTCTTC. Amino acids: CASSLFHGQGVSNEQFF.

This clone was counted once. The chain recombines TRBV5-1 with TRBJ2-7; 8 bases are shared with TRBD1. Germline CDR1 and CDR2: SGHRS and YFSETQ. The CDR3 contains 14 residues. The trim removed 3 bases at V and 3 bases at J, leaving 5 bases unmatched. The CDR3 DNA reads as TGCGCCAGCAGCTACCGACAGGGGAACTACGAGCAGTACTTC. Encoded protein: CASSYRQGNYEQYF. Full variable domain (outside the CDR3, taken from reference TRBV5-1 and TRBJ2-7): KAGVTQTPRYLIKTRGQQVTLSCSPISGHRSVSWYQQTPGQGLQFLFEYFSETQRNKGNFPGRFSGRQFSNSRSEMNVSTLELGDSALYLCASSYRQGNYEQYFGPGTRLTVT.

The rearrangement joins TRBV27 to TRBJ2-7; 8 bases fit TRBD2. V gave up 5 bases and J gave up 6 bases; unmatched junction bases: 18. The V gene's germline CDR1 is MNHEY and CDR2 SMNVEV (reference sequence). The CDR3 loop spans 17 amino acids. Here the CDR3 DNA reads TGTGCCAGCAGTCTAACACGCCGGGGGAGCGGGGGCCTCGAGCAGTACTTC. Its translation: CASSLTRRGSGGLEQYF.

The chain links TRBV21-1 to TRBJ2-7; the D call of TRBD2 is as the table states it, not checked on the DNA. TRBV21-1 is a recognized pseudogene. This CDR3 spans 12 amino acids. CDR3 sequence: CASSEVTYEQYF. The CDR3 DNA is TGTGCCAGCAGCGAAGTTACCTACGAGCAGTACTTC.

The count of this clone is one. The chain has TRBV9 and TRBJ2-5, with 12 bases aligning to TRBD1. The V segment lost 4 bases and the J segment 3 bases; nucleotides outside the gene matches: 13. Germline V gives CDR1 SGDLS, CDR2 YYNGEE. CDR3 length: 18 residues. The CDR3 coding sequence is TGTGCCAGCAGCCCCCGAGGGGGCGGGACAGGGGGCGAAGAGACCCAGTACTTC. Encoded protein: CASSPRGGGTGGEETQYF.

The J gene is TRBJ2-7, the V gene TRBV5-4, with a possible D match to TRBD2 (7 bases). From germline, CDR1 is SGHNT and CDR2 YYREEE (reference sequence). CDR3 length: 14 residues. The V end lost 2 bases, the J end lost 5 bases, and 14 bases lay between the germline ends. CDR3 in DNA: TGTGCCAGCAGCTTCCGAGGGGGGGCAGACGAGCAGTACTTC. Translating it yields CASSFRGGADEQYF.